This T cell receptor beta chain was documented in a study of follicular helper T cells after annual influenza vaccination. Assay used: immunoSEQ multiplex PCR; TCRdb lists only in-frame clones, some missing. The sample gives some 11,000 clones, about 82% of which show up once; around 0.95% is in the top ten. V lost 0 bases and J lost 6, with 14 bases in between. This CDR3 has 15 amino acids. Germline CDR1 is MGHRA and CDR2 is YSYEKL. This TCR was recovered from an adult who received the influenza vaccine. The sequenced sample was CXCR5- memory CD4+ T cells sorted from blood, obtained 6 weeks after influenza vaccination. The genes are TRBV4-1 and TRBJ1-2, with unresolved D. CDR3 DNA: TGCGCCAGCAGCCAAGACGCCCCCATTGGGAATGGCTACACCTTC. This sequence encodes CASSQDAPIGNGYTF.